One sample yielded the 21 T cell receptor beta chains listed below, sequenced in a study of blood T cells in healthy people across ages. Together with a sample-barcoded 5' primer, a J-beta primer mix was included in a second PCR lasting roughly 7 to 11 cycles. TCRdb re-called the 5' RACE reads with MiXCR, one entry per CDR3 protein. Found here are roughly 1,500,000 distinct CDR3 sequences, 42% of them singletons; the top ten hold 7% to 9.5%. The sample comprised blood. The receptors here all came from a woman aged 18-29 years in good health.

A single count supports this clonotype. V gene TRBV7-9 combines with J gene TRBJ1-1; D remains unclear. The CDR3 is made up of 15 amino acids. The V end was cut by 5 bases, the J end by 1 base, with 14 bases between. Germline V gives CDR1 SEHNR, CDR2 FQNEAQ (reference sequence). CDR3 nucleotides: TGTGCCAGCAGCAATGGGAGGTTTCAGAACACTGAAGCTTTCTTT. Its translation is CASSNGRFQNTEAFF.

In its sample, this clonotype was seen a few times. The CDR3 region is CSVAFGSLGYTF. The CDR3 nucleotides are TGCAGCGTAGCCTTCGGGTCCCTTGGCTACACCTTC. The J gene is TRBJ1-2, the V gene TRBV29-1; D gene unclear. The CDR3 is 12 residues long. The germline V gene encodes CDR1 SQVTM and CDR2 ANQGSEA. Deletions cut 6 bases from V and 7 bases from J, with 15 bases between. The entire variable domain, with the rest obtained from reference TRBV29-1 and TRBJ1-2, is as follows: SAVISQKPSRDICQRGTSLTIQCQVDSQVTMMFWYRQQPGQSLTLIATANQGSEATYESGFVIDKFPISRPNLTFSTLTVSNMSPEDSSIYLCSVAFGSLGYTFGSGTRLTVV.

This chain uses TRBV21-1 with TRBJ2-1; the table assigns TRBD2, which was not confirmed against the DNA. The J call may be wrong; the DNA end is better matched by TRBJ2-7. TRBV21-1 is labeled a pseudogene. The CDR3 is made up of 19 amino acids. The DNA for the CDR3 is TGTGCCAGCAGCCCCGACAAAGAATTAGCGCGAACCTCCTACAATGAGCAGTACTTC. This sequence encodes CASSPDKELARTSYNEQYF.

In its sample, this clonotype was seen a few times. The gene calls are TRBV20-1 and TRBJ1-5; D remains ambiguous. Trimming took off 2 bases at V and 0 bases at J, with 14 bases between the two ends. The CDR3 is 16 amino acids. Per the germline V gene, CDR1 is DFQATT and CDR2 is SNEGSKA (reference sequence). The CDR3 DNA is TGCAGTGCTAGAAGCCCGGACGGAGATAGCAATCAGCCCCAGCATTTT. It encodes CSARSPDGDSNQPQHF.

The chain is built from TRBV11-2 and TRBJ1-1, with D uncertain. CDR1 and CDR2 (germline): SGHAT, FQNNGV. The CDR3 length is 13 residues. Trimming cost V 2 bases and J 7 bases, with 11 bases left between them. The CDR3 loop reads CASSLNFGGEAFF. CDR3 DNA sequence: TGTGCCAGCAGCTTAAATTTTGGCGGTGAAGCTTTCTTT.

V and J are TRBV2 and TRBJ2-5; 7 bases agree with TRBD2. This CDR3 comprises 12 residues. Trimming cost V 11 bases and J 4 bases; bases outside gene matches: 7. CDR1 is SNHLY, CDR2 FYNNEI, per germline. The CDR3 protein is CAGGGSRETQYF. In DNA form, the CDR3 reads TGTGCCGGGGGAGGGTCCCGAGAGACCCAGTACTTC. Using reference TRBV2 and TRBJ2-5 for the parts outside the CDR3, the full variable domain is EPEVTQTPSHQVTQMGQEVILRCVPISNHLYFYWYRQILGQKVEFLVSFYNNEISEKSEIFDDQFSVERPDGSNFTLKIRSTKLEDSAMYFCAGGGSRETQYFGPGTRLLVL.

In this sample, this clonotype turned up a few times. V gene TRBV15 combines with J gene TRBJ2-6; 10 bases match TRBD1. The CDR3 is 16 amino acids. The J segment lost 1 base and the V segment lost 9 bases, leaving 6 bases of the junction unmatched. Per the germline V gene, CDR1 is LNHNV and CDR2 is YYDKDF (reference sequence). The CDR3: CATAGTGESGANVLTF. The DNA of the CDR3 is TGTGCCACAGCCGGGACAGGGGAATCTGGGGCCAACGTCCTGACTTTC.

This clonotype showed up just a few times. The chain combines TRBV7-9 with TRBJ2-7; possible D gene TRBD2, 6 bases. V lost 5 bases, J lost 7 bases, and 21 bases lay in between. The CDR3 totals 15 residues. In germline, CDR1 is SEHNR, CDR2 FQNEAQ (reference sequence). The CDR3 loop reads CASSPNRDSYNEQYF. For the CDR3, the DNA is TGTGCCAGCAGCCCAAATCGGGACTCCTACAATGAGCAGTACTTC.

This clonotype was seen once. The chain carries TRBV27 and TRBJ2-3, with D unclear. The germline V gene encodes CDR1 MNHEY and CDR2 SMNVEV (reference sequence). Trimming shortened V by 4 bases and J by 10 bases, and 6 bases separated the two germline ends. This CDR3 is 10 amino acids long. CDR3 residues: CASSSLPQYF. CDR3 bases: TGTGCCAGCAGTTCGCTACCGCAGTATTTT.

This clonotype has just a few counts. The CDR3 coding sequence is TGTGCCATCAAAGGGACTAGCGGGATCGGTGAGCAGTTCTTC. Protein: CAIKGTSGIGEQFF. This chain joins TRBV10-3 and TRBJ2-1, with 13 nucleotides matching TRBD2. V dropped 7 bases and J dropped 9; count of bases not matched to a gene: 6. There are 14 residues in the CDR3. The germline CDR1 and CDR2 sequences are ENHRY and SYGVKD.

In its sample, this clonotype was seen a few times. The chain recombines TRBV27 with TRBJ2-7, with 11 bases identical to TRBD2. The end of the DNA is better explained by TRBJ2-4, so the J call may be wrong. The CDR3 sequence is 17 residues long. Germline V CDR1 and CDR2: MNHEY, SMNVEV (reference sequence). The CDR3 protein is CASSPHSGRAGMDIQYF. The CDR3 DNA reads as TGTGCCAGCAGTCCTCATAGCGGGAGGGCCGGTATGGACATTCAGTACTTC.

J is TRBJ2-1 and V is TRBV4-1; a weak D match, TRBD2 (5 bases). CDR3 length: 13 amino acids. The ends were cut back, 0 bases at V and 10 bases at J, with 10 bases in the middle. Germline-derived CDR1 and CDR2 are MGHRA and YSYEKL. This chain's CDR3 is CASSQDVKREQFF. The CDR3 DNA sequence: TGCGCCAGCAGCCAAGATGTAAAGCGGGAGCAGTTCTTC.

The chain couples TRBV20-1 to TRBJ2-4, with 9 bases aligning to TRBD1. Germline V gene sequence: CDR1 DFQATT, CDR2 SNEGSKA (reference sequence). V was clipped by 6 bases and J by 7 bases; unmatched bases: 7. The CDR3 length is 13 residues. CDR3 sequence (DNA): TGCAGTGCCGAGACAGGGGGATTTAACATTCAGTACTTC. Protein product: CSAETGGFNIQYF.

This clonotype was observed a handful of times. This chain links TRBV11-2 with TRBJ2-3, with TRBD2 matching 7 bases. J was trimmed by 6 bases and V by 2 bases; bases with no gene match: 8. Germline V CDR1 and CDR2: SGHAT, FQNNGV. There are 15 residues in the CDR3. CDR3 DNA: TGTGCCAGCAGCTTACTTCTGTTCGGGAGGGATACGCAGTATTTT. This gives the protein CASSLLLFGRDTQYF.

This chain joins TRBV28 and TRBJ1-2; D is uncertain. CDR1 MDHEN and CDR2 SYDVKM come from the germline V gene. The CDR3 has 14 amino acids. Trimming shortened V by 3 bases and J by 4 bases, and 12 bases separated the two germline ends. This CDR3 is CASSLPWGSYGYTF. The DNA for the CDR3 is TGTGCCAGCAGTTTGCCGTGGGGTTCCTATGGCTACACCTTC.

This clonotype was seen a handful of times. This chain joins TRBV14 and TRBJ1-2; TRBD1 matches 8 bases. Germline V gene sequence: CDR1 SGHDN, CDR2 FVKESK. With 1 base clipped from V and 3 bases from J, the junction kept 7 bases outside the gene matches. The CDR3 contains 16 residues. The CDR3 spells CASSQGGQGGYYGYTF. For the CDR3, the DNA is TGTGCCAGCAGCCAAGGCGGACAGGGAGGGTACTATGGCTACACCTTC.

This clonotype was seen at least ten times. This chain joins TRBV11-1 and TRBJ1-2; maybe TRBD1 (5 bases). The CDR3 contains 14 residues. The V end lost 3 bases, the J end lost 4 bases, and 12 bases lay between the germline ends. Germline loops: CDR1 SGHAT, CDR2 FQDESV (reference sequence). The CDR3: CASSLGDRPYGYTF. The CDR3, as DNA: TGTGCCAGCAGCTTGGGGGACCGACCCTATGGCTACACCTTC. Complete variable domain (other parts from reference TRBV11-1 and TRBJ1-2): EAEVAQSPRYKITEKSQAVAFWCDPISGHATLYWYRQILGQGPELLVQFQDESVVDDSQLPKDRFSAERLKGVDSTLKIQPAELGDSAMYLCASSLGDRPYGYTFGSGTRLTVV.

V is TRBV21-1 and J is TRBJ1-2; TRBD1, the D gene given by the table, was not confirmed from the DNA. TRBV21-1 is given as a pseudogene. The CDR3 is 12 amino acids. The CDR3 region is CASSDRYYGYTF. The CDR3 coding sequence is TGTGCCAGCAGCGACAGATACTATGGCTACACCTTC.

This chain uses TRBV2 with TRBJ2-2; 10 bases align to TRBD2. The CDR3 has 14 amino acids. CDR1 SNHLY and CDR2 FYNNEI come from the germline V gene. With 8 bases clipped from V and 7 bases from J, the junction kept 7 bases outside the gene matches. The CDR3 loop is CASEAGGPRGELFF. The DNA of the CDR3 is TGTGCCAGCGAAGCGGGGGGGCCCCGCGGGGAGCTGTTTTTT.

The chain has TRBV2 and TRBJ2-7, with 7 bases identical to TRBD2. The V and J ends lost 7 bases and 7 bases, in that order; junction bases with no gene match: 19. Germline CDR1 and CDR2: SNHLY and FYNNEI. CDR3 size: 16 residues. CDR3 bases: TGTGCCAGCACCGAAACCGGGGCTAGCGGTTACAATGAGCAGTACTTC. Translating it yields CASTETGASGYNEQYF. The whole variable domain, filled in from reference TRBV2 and TRBJ2-7, reads EPEVTQTPSHQVTQMGQEVILRCVPISNHLYFYWYRQILGQKVEFLVSFYNNEISEKSEIFDDQFSVERPDGSNFTLKIRSTKLEDSAMYFCASTETGASGYNEQYFGPGTRLTVT.

The rearrangement uses TRBV12-3 or TRBV12-4 and TRBJ2-7, with TRBD1 as a possible D gene (6 bases). There are 16 residues in the CDR3. V was trimmed by 4 bases and J by 0 bases, leaving 16 bases between them. CDR3 amino acids: CASSSPQGSLSYEQYF. The CDR3 region has the DNA TGTGCCAGCAGTTCTCCTCAGGGGTCCCTCTCCTACGAGCAGTACTTC.